A single sample is the source of the 19 T cell receptor beta chains below, sequenced in a study of prognosis after radiotherapy for stage I lung cancer. Amplicons of TCR beta CDR3 were generated from genomic DNA by two-round multiplex PCR. First-round PCR, the initial amplification, used primers specific to each TRBV and TRBJ gene. TCRdb reanalysed the multiplex PCR reads using MiXCR and keeps one entry per CDR3 protein. The table records tens of thousands of distinct CDR3 sequences, over 30% of them present only once. The source was PBMCs, collected before or after stereotactic body radiation therapy (not recorded which). All receptors derive from a donor older than 45 with non-small cell lung cancer.

This clonotype appeared many times. CDR3 residues: CASSTGNEQFF. CDR3 nucleotide sequence: TGTGCCAGCAGTACTGGCAATGAGCAGTTCTTC. The V gene is TRBV6-1, the J gene TRBJ2-1; D call uncertain. Germline V lookup: CDR1 MNHNS, CDR2 SASEGT. This CDR3 is built from 11 residues. Trimming removed 5 bases at V and 6 bases at J, with 5 bases between.

This clonotype occurred many times. The genes are TRBV7-2 and TRBJ1-3, with a weak D call TRBD1 (6 bases). CDR3 length: 15 residues. Germline V gene sequence: CDR1 SGHTA, CDR2 FQGNSA. V shed 5 bases and J shed 4 bases, with 15 bases lying between them. The CDR3 here is CASSAQGFFGNTIYF. The DNA for the CDR3 is TGTGCCAGCAGCGCGCAGGGGTTCTTCGGAAACACCATATATTTT.

As concerns this clonotype: An end of the junction differs from the germline gene, which may be a read error. This chain uses TRBV7-3 with TRBJ2-3; 10 nucleotides agree with TRBD2. Germline CDR1 SGHTA, CDR2 FQGTGA. This CDR3 is built from 22 residues. The CDR3 nucleotides are TGTGCCAGCAGCTTTAGGGGGGCAAAGTTTCTAGCGGGAGACAACTCGTCAGATACACAGTATTTT. Translated, it gives CASSFRGAKFLAGDNSSDTQYF.

About this clonotype itself: An end of the junction differs from the germline gene, which may be a read error. The chain employs TRBV7-6 and TRBJ1-4; D is unresolved. The CDR3 has 15 residues. The germline V gene encodes CDR1 SGHVS and CDR2 FNYEAQ. The CDR3 spells CASILLSGFGEKLFF. In DNA form, the CDR3 reads TGTGCCAGCATCTTACTCTCTGGATTTGGAGAAAAACTGTTTTTT. Based on the CDR3 plus reference TRBV7-6 and TRBJ1-4, the full variable domain is GAGVSQSPRYKVTKRGQDVALRCDPISGHVSLYWYRQALGQGPEFLTYFNYEAQQDKSGLPNDRFSAERPEGSISTLTIQRTEQRDSAMYRCASILLSGFGEKLFFGSGTQLSVL.

The rearrangement links TRBV27 to TRBJ2-7; 8 bases align to TRBD1. The CDR3 spans 15 residues. Germline loops: CDR1 MNHEY, CDR2 SMNVEV (reference sequence). J was trimmed by 10 bases and V by 1 base; bases with no gene match: 12. The CDR3 loop is CASSLYRQGAYYQYF. As DNA, the CDR3 is TGTGCCAGCAGTTTATATCGGCAGGGGGCCTACTATCAGTACTTC.

The table lists this clonotype with many counts. The chain recombines TRBV18 with TRBJ2-1; 16 positions agree with TRBD2. The CDR3 runs to 17 residues. V shed 6 bases and J 7 bases; nucleotides not matched to a gene: 9. Germline CDR1 is KGHSH and CDR2 is LQKENI. The CDR3 region is CASSTLGTSGRENEQFF. As DNA, the CDR3 is TGTGCCAGCTCGACCCTGGGGACTAGCGGGAGGGAAAATGAGCAGTTCTTC.

This clonotype was seen at least ten times. This chain joins TRBV6-4 and TRBJ1-4; 8 nucleotides align to TRBD1. Germline values: CDR1 MRHNA, CDR2 SNTAGT. Trimming took 8 bases from V and 8 from J; bases not matched to a gene: 10. The CDR3 spans 14 residues. Here the CDR3 DNA reads TGTGCCAGCCTCCACCGGACAGGGCTGGAAAAACTGTTTTTT. Its translation is CASLHRTGLEKLFF.

In this sample, this clonotype turned up many times. The genes are TRBV6-4 and TRBJ1-3; D is undetermined. Germline V gives CDR1 MRHNA, CDR2 SNTAGT. The CDR3 spans 15 residues. V lost 5 bases and J lost 4, with 15 bases in between. The CDR3 coding sequence is TGTGCCAGCAGTTACGTTGCGCGGGCAGGAAACACCATATATTTT. This translates into CASSYVARAGNTIYF.

This clonotype was found many times. The chain joins TRBV27 to TRBJ2-3; D gene uncertain. Per germline, CDR1 MNHEY and CDR2 SMNVEV (reference sequence). Trimming shortened V by 4 bases and J by 5 bases, and 13 bases separated the two germline ends. This CDR3 has 14 amino acids. The CDR3 region is CASSYWGQEDTQYF. The DNA for the CDR3 is TGTGCCAGCAGTTACTGGGGTCAGGAAGATACGCAGTATTTT.

This clonotype showed up many times. J is TRBJ2-3 and V is TRBV5-1, with a possible D match to TRBD1 (5 bases). Germline CDR1 SGHRS, CDR2 YFSETQ. The CDR3 has 15 residues. The V and J ends lost 2 bases and 3 bases respectively, with 13 bases between them. The CDR3 DNA sequence: TGCGCCAGCAGCTTCCGGGCCGCAGGGACAGATACGCAGTATTTT. Translation: CASSFRAAGTDTQYF.

At least ten counts were recorded for this clonotype. The chain couples TRBV2 to TRBJ1-2, with D unresolved. Germline values: CDR1 SNHLY, CDR2 FYNNEI. Trimming took off 5 bases at V and 1 base at J, with 8 bases between the two ends. The CDR3 runs to 13 residues. The CDR3 DNA is TGTGCCAGCAGTCCTTCAAATAACTATGGCTACACCTTC. This sequence encodes CASSPSNNYGYTF.

This clonotype has ten or more counts. A read error may produce the germline difference seen at one junction end. This sequence joins TRBV28 and TRBJ2-7; D call uncertain. CDR1 and CDR2 (germline): MDHEN, SYDVKM. The CDR3 runs to 12 residues. CDR3 sequence: CASSPLSQVLIF. DNA of the CDR3: TGTGCCAGCAGTCCCCTATCCCAGGTCCTCATCTTC. Full variable domain (rest looked up from reference TRBV28 and TRBJ2-7): DVKVTQSSRYLVKRTGEKVFLECVQDMDHENMFWYRQDPGLGLRLIYFSYDVKMKEKGDIPEGYSVSREKKERFSLILESASTNQTSMYLCASSPLSQVLIFGPGTRLTVT.

Remarks on this clonotype: An end of the junction differs from the germline gene, which may be a read error. The chain carries TRBV11-2 and TRBJ1-6; D gene unclear. Per the germline V gene, CDR1 is SGHAT and CDR2 is FQNNGV. This CDR3 contains 15 residues. The CDR3 DNA follows: TGTGCCAGCAGCCTCGTACAGACTTATAATTCGCCCCTCCACTTT. It is translated as CASSLVQTYNSPLHF.

In its sample, this clonotype was seen many times. The chain recombines TRBV27 with TRBJ2-2; the D gene is possibly TRBD2 (5 bases). The CDR3 has 13 residues. Germline V lookup: CDR1 MNHEY, CDR2 SMNVEV (reference sequence). Trimming left V 5 bases short and J 7 bases short, with 11 bases between. CDR3: CASSTQLVGELFF. In DNA form, the CDR3 reads TGTGCCAGCAGTACCCAACTAGTCGGGGAGCTGTTTTTT.

This clonotype has a count of ten or more. This rearrangement joins TRBV5-4 to TRBJ2-7; the match to TRBD2 covers 8 bases. This CDR3 contains 15 residues. The J segment lost 3 bases and the V segment lost 10 bases, leaving 15 bases of the junction unmatched. Germline V gives CDR1 SGHNT, CDR2 YYREEE (reference sequence). The CDR3 here is CASSIRSTSGYEQYF. In nucleotides, the CDR3 is TGTGCCTCCTCGATCCGCAGCACTAGCGGCTACGAGCAGTACTTC. The whole variable domain, filled in from reference TRBV5-4 and TRBJ2-7, reads ETGVTQSPTHLIKTRGQQVTLRCSSQSGHNTVSWYQQALGQGPQFIFQYYREEENGRGNFPPRFSGLQFPNYSSELNVNALELDDSALYLCASSIRSTSGYEQYFGPGTRLTVT.

Concerning this clonotype: This may arise from a read error, as a much more abundant clone is one base away. This chain joins TRBV6-2 or TRBV6-3 and TRBJ2-5; TRBD1 matches 7 bases. The V and J ends lost 3 bases and 4 bases, in that order; junction bases with no gene match: 14. The CDR3 has 17 residues. Looked up from germline, CDR1 is MNHEY and CDR2 is SVGEGT. The CDR3 coding sequence is TGTGCCAGCAGTTATGAAAGGGGGCGACGGGACCGAGAGACCCAGTACTTC. It yields the protein CASSYERGRRDRETQYF.

The chain employs TRBV11-3 and TRBJ2-5; TRBD2 aligns across 7 bases. Germline lookup yields CDR1 SGHNT and CDR2 YENEEA. The CDR3 is 15 residues long. Trimming took 0 bases from V and 12 from J; bases not matched to a gene: 13. The CDR3 is CASSLDLPGLENKYF. CDR3 nucleotides: TGTGCCAGCAGCTTAGATCTGCCAGGACTAGAGAACAAGTACTTC.

This clonotype has a count of ten or more. The gene calls are TRBV20-1 and TRBJ2-7, with 16 nucleotides matching TRBD2. The germline CDR1 and CDR2 sequences are DFQATT and SNEGSKA (reference sequence). Losses at the gene ends were 1 base for V and 4 bases for J; bases not matched to a gene: 7. This CDR3 has 17 residues. The CDR3 here is CSARGGGLAGGRYEQYF. The CDR3 region has the DNA TGCAGTGCTAGAGGCGGGGGACTAGCGGGAGGGCGGTACGAGCAGTACTTC.

Points on this clonotype: A read error may produce the germline difference seen at one junction end. The V call is TRBV6-2 or TRBV6-3, the J call TRBJ2-3, with D possibly being TRBD2 (6 bases). The CDR3 has 15 residues. Germline CDR1 and CDR2: MNHEY and SVGEGT. The CDR3 nucleotides read TGTGCAAGCAGGTCTAGCGCCTTTTCCAAAGATACGCAGTATTTT. Protein: CASRSSAFSKDTQYF.